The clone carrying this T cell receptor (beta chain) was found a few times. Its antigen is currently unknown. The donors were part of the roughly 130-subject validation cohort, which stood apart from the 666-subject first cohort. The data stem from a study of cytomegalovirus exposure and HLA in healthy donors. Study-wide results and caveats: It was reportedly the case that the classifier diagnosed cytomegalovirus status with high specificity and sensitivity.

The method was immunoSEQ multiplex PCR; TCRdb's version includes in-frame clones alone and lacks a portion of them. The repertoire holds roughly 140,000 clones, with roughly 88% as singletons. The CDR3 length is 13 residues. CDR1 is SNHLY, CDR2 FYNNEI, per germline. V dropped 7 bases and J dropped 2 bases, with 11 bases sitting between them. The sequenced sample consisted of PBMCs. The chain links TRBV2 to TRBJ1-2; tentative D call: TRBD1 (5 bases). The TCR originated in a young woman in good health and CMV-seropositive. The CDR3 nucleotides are TGTGCCAGCAACACCGACAGAAACTATGGCTACACCTTC. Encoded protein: CASNTDRNYGYTF.